The 31 T cell receptor beta chains below all came from one sample that was sequenced in a study of blood T cell repertoires in COVID-19. Here immunoSEQ multiplex PCR was the method, and the copy in TCRdb shows in-frame clones only, minus some. The sample records about 140,000 clones, 85% to 90% being singletons. Sequencing input: peripheral blood. All receptors derive from a woman at least 80 years old with acute or convalescent COVID-19.

This clone is a singleton in its sample. V is TRBV6-5 and J is TRBJ2-3, with D possibly TRBD1 on 5 matching bases. V was shortened by 6 bases and J by 3 bases, with 16 bases between the two germline ends. The CDR3 has 15 amino acids. Per germline, CDR1 MNHEY and CDR2 SVGAGI. The CDR3 DNA sequence: TGTGCCAGCAGGGTGGACAATTACCGTACAGATACGCAGTATTTT. It yields the protein CASRVDNYRTDTQYF.

The chain recombines TRBV10-3 with TRBJ1-1; a possible D gene is TRBD1 (5 bases). V was cut by 0 bases and J by 6 bases, with 11 bases left in between. The CDR3 length is 14 residues. Looked up from germline, CDR1 is ENHRY and CDR2 is SYGVKD. The CDR3 nucleotides read TGTGCCATCAGTGAGTCTCAGGGAAGCGCTGAAGCTTTCTTT. Translation gives CAISESQGSAEAFF.

The chain combines TRBV19 with TRBJ1-3; D is unclear. Deletions cut 6 bases from V and 0 bases from J, with 15 bases between. The germline V gene has CDR1 LNHDA and CDR2 SQIVND (reference sequence). The CDR3 extends over 16 amino acids. CDR3 in amino acids: CASSLGSRFSGNTIYF. The CDR3 nucleotides read TGTGCCAGTAGCCTAGGAAGTCGGTTCTCTGGAAACACCATATATTTT.

V is TRBV27 and J is TRBJ1-4, with D maybe TRBD1 (5 bases). The CDR3 has 15 residues. Between the trimmed V and J ends, which lost 5 bases and 4 bases, there was a span of 14 bases. CDR1 and CDR2 (germline): MNHEY, SMNVEV (reference sequence). CDR3 in amino acids: CASSARGGYNEKLFF. CDR3 nucleotides: TGTGCCAGCAGTGCTCGGGGGGGGTATAATGAAAAACTGTTTTTT.

This chain links TRBV30 with TRBJ1-5, with TRBD1 matching 9 bases. The V segment lost 5 bases and the J segment 5 bases; nucleotides outside the gene matches: 7. Germline CDR1 GTSNPN, CDR2 SVGIG (reference sequence). The CDR3 is 14 amino acids. CDR3 region: CAWRGQGTHQPQHF. CDR3 nucleotide sequence: TGTGCCTGGCGAGGACAGGGGACGCATCAGCCCCAGCATTTT.

J is TRBJ1-1 and V is TRBV6-5, with D perhaps TRBD1 (5 bases). The CDR3 is 15 residues long. The V gene lost 8 bases and the J gene lost 11 bases, with 27 bases spanning the gap. CDR1 is MNHEY and CDR2 is SVGAGI in the germline V gene. The CDR3 nucleotides are TGTGCCAGCTCCCCTACGGGCCGGGGGGGTAGGAATGCTTTCTTT. Encoded protein: CASSPTGRGGRNAFF.

V gene TRBV6-6 combines with J gene TRBJ1-2; a weak D match, TRBD1 (5 bases). Germline CDR1 reads MNHNY; CDR2 reads SVGAGI (reference sequence). The CDR3 is 14 residues long. Between the trimmed V and J ends, which lost 8 bases and 3 bases, there was a span of 16 bases. For the CDR3, the DNA is TGTGCCAGCCTGATTAGGCAGGGATACTATGGCTACACCTTC. Protein product: CASLIRQGYYGYTF.

V usage is TRBV6-5 and J usage is TRBJ1-3; maybe TRBD1 (6 bases). CDR1 MNHEY and CDR2 SVGAGI come from the germline V gene. Trimming cost V 5 bases and J 9 bases, with 20 bases left between them. The CDR3 length is 15 residues. CDR3 nucleotide sequence: TGTGCCAGCAGTCCTGTGGGGGCAGGGCCGAGCACCATATATTTT. Amino acid sequence: CASSPVGAGPSTIYF.

The chain uses TRBV28 and TRBJ1-3, with 7 bases lining up with TRBD1. Germline CDR1 MDHEN, CDR2 SYDVKM. This CDR3 contains 13 residues. Trimming at V came to 8 bases and at J to 4 bases, leaving 5 bases not matched to a gene. The CDR3 region is CASGRGAGNTIYF. The CDR3 region has the DNA TGTGCCAGCGGCAGGGGGGCAGGAAACACCATATATTTT.

V is TRBV5-5 and J is TRBJ2-6; 12 bases are shared with TRBD1. The J segment lost 1 base and the V segment lost 3 bases, leaving 11 bases of the junction unmatched. Germline CDR1 and CDR2: SGHKS and YYEKEE (reference sequence). The CDR3 loop spans 20 amino acids. The CDR3 nucleotides are TGTGCCAGCAGCTGGGGACAGGGGGCTAATTTTTGGTCTGGGGCCAACGTCCTGACTTTC. Amino acid sequence: CASSWGQGANFWSGANVLTF.

The chain joins TRBV27 to TRBJ1-3, with D possibly being TRBD1 (6 bases). V lost 6 bases and J lost 0, with 18 bases in between. This CDR3 comprises 17 residues. Germline values: CDR1 MNHEY, CDR2 SMNVEV (reference sequence). The CDR3 sequence is CASSPNRDRGSGNTIYF. In nucleotides, the CDR3 is TGTGCCAGCAGCCCGAACAGGGATCGGGGCTCTGGAAACACCATATATTTT.

This chain connects TRBV3-1 (or the pseudogene TRBV3-2) to TRBJ1-1; 8 nucleotides match TRBD1. Germline loops: CDR1 LGHDT, CDR2 YNNKEL (reference sequence). Unmatched junction bases numbered 7, after V lost 4 bases and J lost 0 bases. This CDR3 comprises 16 residues. The CDR3 loop is CASSPGDRFMNTEAFF. The DNA for the CDR3 is TGTGCCAGCAGCCCCGGGGACAGGTTCATGAACACTGAAGCTTTCTTT.

V is TRBV12-3 or TRBV12-4 and J is TRBJ1-2; TRBD1 aligns across 8 bases. CDR3 length equals 13 residues. V dropped 5 bases and J dropped 4; count of bases not matched to a gene: 3. This chain's CDR3 is CASSTTGGYGYTF. In nucleotides, the CDR3 is TGTGCCAGCAGTACAACAGGGGGCTATGGCTACACCTTC.

This chain uses TRBV5-6 with TRBJ1-1; D is unresolved. Germline V lookup: CDR1 SGHDT, CDR2 YYEEEE. The CDR3 spans 14 residues. Trimming pared 0 bases from V and 4 bases from J, leaving 10 bases between. The CDR3 reads CASSLAWSSTEAFF. CDR3 in DNA: TGTGCCAGCAGCTTGGCTTGGAGTTCCACTGAAGCTTTCTTT.

The chain is built from TRBV3-1 (or the pseudogene TRBV3-2) and TRBJ2-3, with TRBD1 identical over 8 bases. Germline V lookup: CDR1 LGHDT, CDR2 YNNKEL (reference sequence). The V segment lost 4 bases and the J segment 0 bases; nucleotides outside the gene matches: 9. CDR3 length: 17 residues. The CDR3 region has the DNA TGTGCCAGCAGCCCGACTTACCGGACAGGGAGCACAGATACGCAGTATTTT. Its protein product is CASSPTYRTGSTDTQYF.

This chain joins TRBV10-2 and TRBJ2-6, with TRBD1 as a possible D gene (6 bases). Trimming took off 8 bases at V and 0 bases at J, with 20 bases between the two ends. The CDR3 is 18 amino acids. Germline V gene lookup returns CDR1 WSHSY and CDR2 SAAADI. This CDR3 reads CASAPLTGLISGANVLTF. Here the CDR3 DNA reads TGCGCCAGCGCACCACTGACAGGTTTGATCTCTGGGGCCAACGTCCTGACTTTC.

The V gene is TRBV12-3 or TRBV12-4, the J gene TRBJ2-7, with TRBD1 as a possible D gene (5 bases). The CDR3 runs 13 residues. V lost 7 bases to trimming and J lost 10 bases, with 20 bases between them. In nucleotides, the CDR3 is TGTGCCAGCACCCTAAGGTGGGGCGGTTATCAGTACTTC. Its protein is CASTLRWGGYQYF.

This chain connects TRBV2 to TRBJ1-2; D is perhaps TRBD1 (6 bases). The CDR3 loop spans 14 amino acids. CDR1 is SNHLY and CDR2 is FYNNEI in the germline V gene. V was trimmed by 6 bases and J by 4 bases, leaving 15 bases between them. The CDR3 reads CASSRTGLGYGYTF. Here the CDR3 DNA reads TGTGCCAGCAGCCGAACAGGGTTGGGCTATGGCTACACCTTC. Based on the CDR3 plus reference TRBV2 and TRBJ1-2, the full variable domain is EPEVTQTPSHQVTQMGQEVILRCVPISNHLYFYWYRQILGQKVEFLVSFYNNEISEKSEIFDDQFSVERPDGSNFTLKIRSTKLEDSAMYFCASSRTGLGYGYTFGSGTRLTVV.

The gene calls are TRBV19 and TRBJ1-1; D might be TRBD1 (5 bases). The V and J ends lost 1 base and 1 base respectively, with 10 bases between them. Germline lookup yields CDR1 LNHDA and CDR2 SQIVND (reference sequence). The CDR3 spans 15 residues. CDR3 protein: CASSIVGGANTEAFF. CDR3 sequence (DNA): TGTGCCAGTAGTATAGTTGGAGGGGCGAACACTGAAGCTTTCTTT.

The CDR3 coding sequence is TGTGCCAGCTCACGGGGACAGGGGAATCAGCCCCAGCATTTT. As protein: CASSRGQGNQPQHF. The chain uses TRBV18 and TRBJ1-5; the match to TRBD1 covers 10 bases. Germline loops: CDR1 KGHSH, CDR2 LQKENI. The CDR3 totals 14 residues. The J segment lost 4 bases and the V segment lost 4 bases, leaving 1 base of the junction unmatched.

The CDR3 DNA reads as TGTGCCAGCACCACCGGGCGGGGGGGCTCCTACAATGAGCAGTTCTTC. It yields the protein CASTTGRGGSYNEQFF. The V and J genes are TRBV2 and TRBJ2-1; 9 positions agree with TRBD2. V lost 7 bases and J lost 0; bases outside the gene matches: 7. The CDR3 loop spans 16 amino acids. CDR1 and CDR2 (germline): SNHLY, FYNNEI.

The chain joins TRBV4-1 to TRBJ1-2; a possible D gene is TRBD1 (5 bases). Between the trimmed V and J ends, which lost 3 bases and 4 bases, there was a span of 15 bases. The CDR3 extends over 15 amino acids. CDR1 and CDR2 (germline): MGHRA, YSYEKL. This CDR3 reads CASSHQGSGLYGYTF. The DNA of the CDR3 is TGCGCCAGCAGCCACCAGGGTTCTGGGCTCTATGGCTACACCTTC.

The chain uses TRBV7-8 and TRBJ2-1, with D unresolved. Trimming took 2 bases from V and 0 from J, leaving 11 bases between them. Germline V CDR1 and CDR2: SGHVS, FQNEAQ. This CDR3 comprises 16 residues. The CDR3 coding sequence is TGTGCCAGCAGCTTATTCACAGTGAGCTCCTACAATGAGCAGTTCTTC. Its translation: CASSLFTVSSYNEQFF.

DNA of the CDR3: TGTGCCAGCAGTTTGATGGGACAGCATGGCTACACCTTC. Its protein is CASSLMGQHGYTF. The V and J genes are TRBV6-2 or TRBV6-3 and TRBJ1-2; 7 nucleotides match TRBD1. This CDR3 is built from 13 residues. The germline CDR1 and CDR2 sequences are MNHEY and SVGEGT. V lost 4 bases and J lost 6; bases outside the gene matches: 5.

The chain recombines TRBV9 with TRBJ1-1, with 10 bases matching TRBD1. Germline CDR1 SGDLS, CDR2 YYNGEE. Germline trimming cut 2 bases from V and 5 bases from J; bases unmatched to any gene: 9. The CDR3 sequence is 16 residues long. CDR3 loop: CASSVSGQGKGTEAFF. In nucleotides, the CDR3 is TGTGCCAGCAGCGTTTCGGGACAGGGGAAGGGGACTGAAGCTTTCTTT.

This clone was seen more than once but under ten times. Other DNA sequences in this specimen translate into the identical CDR3. This chain joins TRBV19 and TRBJ1-6; no firm D call. There are 13 residues in the CDR3. CDR1 LNHDA and CDR2 SQIVND come from the germline V gene (reference sequence). Trimming pared 2 bases from V and 6 bases from J, leaving 5 bases between. CDR3 DNA: TGTGCCAGTAGTATATCGGGTAATTCACCCCTCCACTTT. The encoded protein is CASSISGNSPLHF.

This chain uses TRBV27 with TRBJ2-1; 9 nucleotides match TRBD2. The germline CDR1 and CDR2 sequences are MNHEY and SMNVEV (reference sequence). The CDR3 totals 13 residues. Losses at the gene ends were 6 bases for V and 8 bases for J; bases not matched to a gene: 5. The CDR3 sequence: CASSLAGFHEQFF. CDR3 nucleotides: TGTGCCAGCAGCCTAGCGGGGTTCCATGAGCAGTTCTTC.

The chain couples TRBV2 to TRBJ1-5, with D hard to call. V lost 0 bases to trimming and J lost 3 bases, with 12 bases between them. Germline CDR1 SNHLY, CDR2 FYNNEI. The length of the CDR3 is 16 residues. CDR3 sequence: CASSEARGINNQPQHF. CDR3 coding DNA: TGTGCCAGCAGTGAAGCACGCGGGATTAACAATCAGCCCCAGCATTTT.

The chain links TRBV6-5 to TRBJ1-1; D remains ambiguous. This CDR3 comprises 15 residues. Deletions cut 0 bases from V and 0 bases from J, with 8 bases between. The germline gives CDR1 MNHEY, CDR2 SVGAGI. The CDR3 DNA reads TGTGCCAGCAGTTACTCATCCGGGGTGAACACTGAAGCTTTCTTT. It translates to CASSYSSGVNTEAFF.

This chain uses TRBV4-1 with TRBJ1-2; possibly TRBD1 for D (5 bases). V was pared by 4 bases and J by 3 bases, with 27 bases between. The CDR3 consists of 19 residues. Germline values: CDR1 MGHRA, CDR2 YSYEKL. CDR3 in amino acids: CASSPGRGGELKGDYGYTF. CDR3 nucleotides: TGCGCCAGCAGCCCAGGACGTGGAGGGGAATTGAAAGGGGACTATGGCTACACCTTC.

This chain joins TRBV5-1 and TRBJ2-7, with TRBD2 as a possible D gene (7 bases). CDR1 and CDR2 from the germline V gene are SGHRS and YFSETQ. Between the trimmed V and J ends, which lost 0 bases and 5 bases, there was a span of 15 bases. The CDR3 is 15 amino acids. Here the CDR3 DNA reads TGCGCCAGCAGCTTGGAGGGGGGGCTAGAGAACGAGCAGTACTTC. As protein: CASSLEGGLENEQYF. The complete variable domain, with remaining parts taken from reference TRBV5-1 and TRBJ2-7, reads KAGVTQTPRYLIKTRGQQVTLSCSPISGHRSVSWYQQTPGQGLQFLFEYFSETQRNKGNFPGRFSGRQFSNSRSEMNVSTLELGDSALYLCASSLEGGLENEQYFGPGTRLTVT.